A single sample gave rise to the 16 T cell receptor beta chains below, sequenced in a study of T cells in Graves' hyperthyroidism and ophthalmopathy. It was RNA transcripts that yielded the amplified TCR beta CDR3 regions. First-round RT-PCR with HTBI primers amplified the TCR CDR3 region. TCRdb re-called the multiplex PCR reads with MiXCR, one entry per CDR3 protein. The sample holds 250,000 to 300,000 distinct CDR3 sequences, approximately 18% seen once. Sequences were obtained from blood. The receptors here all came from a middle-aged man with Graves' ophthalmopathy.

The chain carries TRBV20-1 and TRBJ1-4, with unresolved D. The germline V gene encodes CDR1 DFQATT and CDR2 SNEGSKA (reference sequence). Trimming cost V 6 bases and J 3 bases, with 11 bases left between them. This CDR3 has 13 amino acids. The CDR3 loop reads CSARTVSNEKLFF. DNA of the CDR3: TGCAGTGCGCGGACGGTCTCTAATGAAAAACTGTTTTTT.

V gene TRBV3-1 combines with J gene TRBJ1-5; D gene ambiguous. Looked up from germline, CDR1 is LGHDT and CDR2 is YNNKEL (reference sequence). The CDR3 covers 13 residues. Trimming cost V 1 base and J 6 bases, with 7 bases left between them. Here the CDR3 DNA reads TGTGCCAGCAGCCAAGTATACGGTCAGCCCCAGCATTTT. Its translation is CASSQVYGQPQHF.

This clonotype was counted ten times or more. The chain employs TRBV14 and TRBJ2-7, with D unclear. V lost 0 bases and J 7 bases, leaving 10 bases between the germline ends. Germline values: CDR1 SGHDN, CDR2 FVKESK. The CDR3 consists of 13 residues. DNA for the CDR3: TGTGCCAGCAGCCAAGACGCGGCGTCGGAGCAGTACTTC. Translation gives CASSQDAASEQYF.

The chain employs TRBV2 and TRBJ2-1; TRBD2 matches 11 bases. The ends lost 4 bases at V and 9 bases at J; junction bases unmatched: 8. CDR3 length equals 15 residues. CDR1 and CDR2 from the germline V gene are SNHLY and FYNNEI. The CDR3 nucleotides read TGTGCCAGCAGTGGTGATAGCGGGGGGGCTGGTGAGCAGTTCTTC. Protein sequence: CASSGDSGGAGEQFF. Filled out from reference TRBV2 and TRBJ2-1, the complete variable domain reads EPEVTQTPSHQVTQMGQEVILRCVPISNHLYFYWYRQILGQKVEFLVSFYNNEISEKSEIFDDQFSVERPDGSNFTLKIRSTKLEDSAMYFCASSGDSGGAGEQFFGPGTRLTVL.

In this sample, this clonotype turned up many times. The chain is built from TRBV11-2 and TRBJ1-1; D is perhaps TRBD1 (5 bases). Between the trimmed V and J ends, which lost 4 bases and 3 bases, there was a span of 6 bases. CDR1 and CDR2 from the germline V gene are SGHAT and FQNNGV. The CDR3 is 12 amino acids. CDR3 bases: TGTGCCAGCAGCTGGGACTACACTGAAGCTTTCTTT. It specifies CASSWDYTEAFF.

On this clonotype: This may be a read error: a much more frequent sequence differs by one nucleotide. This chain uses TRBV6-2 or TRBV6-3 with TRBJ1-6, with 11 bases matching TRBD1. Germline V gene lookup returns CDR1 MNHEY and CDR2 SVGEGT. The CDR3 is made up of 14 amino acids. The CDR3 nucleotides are TGTACCAGCAGGGACGGACAGGGGGCGATGGCCCTCCACTTT. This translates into CTSRDGQGAMALHF.

CDR3 protein: CASTQEGGKNIQYF. The CDR3 region has the DNA TGTGCCAGCACCCAGGAGGGGGGCAAAAACATTCAGTACTTC. V is TRBV12-3 or TRBV12-4 and J is TRBJ2-4, with D tentatively TRBD1 or TRBD2 (6 bases each). Trimming removed 7 bases from V and 3 bases from J, with 13 bases in between. The CDR3 has 14 amino acids.

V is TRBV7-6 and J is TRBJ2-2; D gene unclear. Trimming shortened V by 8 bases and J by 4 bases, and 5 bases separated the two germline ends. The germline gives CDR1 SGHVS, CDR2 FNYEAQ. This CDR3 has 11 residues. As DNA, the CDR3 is TGTGCCAGCTGGAGCACCGGGGAGCTGTTTTTT. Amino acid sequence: CASWSTGELFF.

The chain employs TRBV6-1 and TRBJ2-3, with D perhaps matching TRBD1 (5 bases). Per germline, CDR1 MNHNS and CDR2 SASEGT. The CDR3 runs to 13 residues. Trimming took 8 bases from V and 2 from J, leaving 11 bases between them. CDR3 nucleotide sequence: TGTGCCAGCGGGGCAGGTCCCACAGATACGCAGTATTTT. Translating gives CASGAGPTDTQYF.

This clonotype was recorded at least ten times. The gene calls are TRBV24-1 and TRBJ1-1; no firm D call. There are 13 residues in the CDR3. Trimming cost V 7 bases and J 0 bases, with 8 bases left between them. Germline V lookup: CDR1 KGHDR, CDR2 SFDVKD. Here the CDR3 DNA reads TGTGCCACCAGGGTAGGGCTGAACACTGAAGCTTTCTTT. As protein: CATRVGLNTEAFF.

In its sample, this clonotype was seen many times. This chain's CDR3 is CSARYRGGRGYEQYF. DNA for the CDR3: TGCAGTGCTAGATATCGGGGCGGGAGGGGCTACGAGCAGTACTTC. The rearrangement uses TRBV20-1 and TRBJ2-7, with 9 nucleotides matching TRBD2. Germline CDR1 DFQATT, CDR2 SNEGSKA (reference sequence). This CDR3 has 15 amino acids. V shed 2 bases, J shed 3 bases, and the junction held 8 bases outside the gene matches.

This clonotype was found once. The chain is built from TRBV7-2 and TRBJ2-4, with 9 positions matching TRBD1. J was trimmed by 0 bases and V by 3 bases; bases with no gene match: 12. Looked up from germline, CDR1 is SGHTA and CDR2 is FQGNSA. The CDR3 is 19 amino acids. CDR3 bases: TGTGCCAGCAGCTTCTCCGGGACAGGGCACCTCTTAGCCAAAAACATTCAGTACTTC. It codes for CASSFSGTGHLLAKNIQYF.

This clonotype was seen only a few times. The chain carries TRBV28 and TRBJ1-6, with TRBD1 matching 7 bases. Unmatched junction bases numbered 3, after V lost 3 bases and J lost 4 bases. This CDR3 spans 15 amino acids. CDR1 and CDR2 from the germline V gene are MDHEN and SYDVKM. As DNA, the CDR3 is TGTGCCAGCAGTTTGGGGACAGAGTATAATTCACCCCTCCACTTT. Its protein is CASSLGTEYNSPLHF.

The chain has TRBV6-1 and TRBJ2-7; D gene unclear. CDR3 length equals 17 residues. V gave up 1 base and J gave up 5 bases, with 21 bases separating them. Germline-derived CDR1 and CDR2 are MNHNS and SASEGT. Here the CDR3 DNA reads TGTGCCAGCAGTGAAGGGTCCGGGTTCTCTTGGCCCAACGAGCAGTACTTC. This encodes CASSEGSGFSWPNEQYF.

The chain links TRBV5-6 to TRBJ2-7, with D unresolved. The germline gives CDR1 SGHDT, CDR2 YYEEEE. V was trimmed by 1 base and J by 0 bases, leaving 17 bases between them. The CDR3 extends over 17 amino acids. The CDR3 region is CASSLRINWGPSYEQYF. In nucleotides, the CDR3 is TGTGCCAGCAGCTTGAGGATTAATTGGGGTCCCTCCTACGAGCAGTACTTC.

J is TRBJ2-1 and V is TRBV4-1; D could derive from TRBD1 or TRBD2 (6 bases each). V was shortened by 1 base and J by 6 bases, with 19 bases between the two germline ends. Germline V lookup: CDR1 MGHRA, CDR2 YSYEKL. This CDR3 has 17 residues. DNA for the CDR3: TGCGCCAGCAGCCAAGTGGGAGCAGGGGTTAGCGGCAATGAGCAGTTCTTC. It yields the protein CASSQVGAGVSGNEQFF.